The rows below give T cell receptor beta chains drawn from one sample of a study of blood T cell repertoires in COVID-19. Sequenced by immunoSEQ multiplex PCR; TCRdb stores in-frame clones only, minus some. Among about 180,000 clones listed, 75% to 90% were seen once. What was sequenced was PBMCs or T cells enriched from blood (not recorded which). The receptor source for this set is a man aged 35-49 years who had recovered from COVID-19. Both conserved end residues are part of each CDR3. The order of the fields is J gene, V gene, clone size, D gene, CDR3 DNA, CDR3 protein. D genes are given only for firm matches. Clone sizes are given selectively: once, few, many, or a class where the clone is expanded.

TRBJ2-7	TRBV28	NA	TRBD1	TGTGCCAGCAGTTCAACTTCATCCGGGACAGGGGGCAGGGGGGCCTTACTCGAGCAGTACTTC	CASSSTSSGTGGRGALLEQYF
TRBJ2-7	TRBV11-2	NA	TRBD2	TGTGCCAGCAGCCCCGGGACTAGTTCCTTCTACGAGCAGTACTTC	CASSPGTSSFYEQYF
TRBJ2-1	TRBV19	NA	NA	TGTGCCAGTTCTCTCACCGGGTCCTACAATGAGCAGTTCTTC	CASSLTGSYNEQFF
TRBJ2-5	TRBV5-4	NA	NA	TGTGCCAGCAAGAGGGACATGTACCAAGAGACCCAGTACTTC	CASKRDMYQETQYF
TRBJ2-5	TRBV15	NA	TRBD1	TGTGCCACCAGCAGTATTACCACAGGGGCCTCCTGGGGGACCCAGTACTTC	CATSSITTGASWGTQYF
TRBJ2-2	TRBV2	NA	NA	TGTGCCAGCAGTGTCAGGTTACTCACCGGGGAGCTGTTTTTT	CASSVRLLTGELFF
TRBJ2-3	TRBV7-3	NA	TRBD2	TGTGCCAGCAGCTTATCTGGCGGGAGCGGTGATACGCAGTATTTT	CASSLSGGSGDTQYF
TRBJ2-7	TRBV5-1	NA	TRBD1	TGCGCCAGCAGCTCCCAGGGGGCCTACGAGCAGTACTTC	CASSSQGAYEQYF
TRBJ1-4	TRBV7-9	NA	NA	TGTGCCAGCAGACCGACAGCAGCTAATGAAAAACTGTTTTTT	CASRPTAANEKLFF
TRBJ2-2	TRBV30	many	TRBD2	TGTGCCTGGAGTGCCGGGACTAGCGACACCGGGGAGCTGTTTTTT	CAWSAGTSDTGELFF
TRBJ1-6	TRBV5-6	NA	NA	TGTGCCAGCAGCTCCGGACTGGATAATTCACCCCTCCACTTT	CASSSGLDNSPLHF
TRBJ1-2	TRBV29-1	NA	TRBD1	TGCAGCGTTGCAAAGGGGGCGTCCTATGGCTACACCTTC	CSVAKGASYGYTF
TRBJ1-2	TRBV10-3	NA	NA	TGTGCCATCTTAACAGCTAACTATGGCTACACCTTC	CAILTANYGYTF
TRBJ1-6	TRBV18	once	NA	TGTGCCAGCTCACCTTTACAGGGAAAAGATTCACCCCTCCACTTT	CASSPLQGKDSPLHF
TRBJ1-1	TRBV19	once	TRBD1	TGTGCCAGTAGTATAAGGACAGGGGACACTGAAGCTTTCTTT	CASSIRTGDTEAFF
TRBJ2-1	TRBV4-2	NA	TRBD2	TGTGCCAGCAGCCAAGATACTAGCGGGGGACTCTACAATGAGCAGTTCTTC	CASSQDTSGGLYNEQFF
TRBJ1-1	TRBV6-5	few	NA	TGTGCCAGCAGTTACGGGGTTCAGGGGAACACTGAAGCTTTCTTT	CASSYGVQGNTEAFF
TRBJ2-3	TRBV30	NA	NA	TGTGCCTGGAGGGTTGGAGGGAACCCTGGCACAGATACGCAGTATTTT	CAWRVGGNPGTDTQYF
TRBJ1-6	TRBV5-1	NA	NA	TGCGCCAGCAGCTTGGAGACCCGGGGGTCCGGTTCACCCCTCCACTTT	CASSLETRGSGSPLHF
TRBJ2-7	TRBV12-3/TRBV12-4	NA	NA	TGTGCCAGCCTCGGACAGTTGGATCGGGAGCAGTACTTC	CASLGQLDREQYF
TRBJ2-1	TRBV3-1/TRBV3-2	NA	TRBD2	TGTGCCAGCAGCCAAGATCTAGCGGGACCGATTCTGGATGAGCAGTTCTTC	CASSQDLAGPILDEQFF
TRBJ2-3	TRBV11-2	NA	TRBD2	TGTGCCAGCAGCTCGACTAGCGGGAGACAAGGGGCTACGCAGTATTTT	CASSSTSGRQGATQYF
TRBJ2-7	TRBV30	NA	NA	TGTGCCTGGAGTCGAGGCGGGGCAGCCTACGAGCAGTACTTC	CAWSRGGAAYEQYF
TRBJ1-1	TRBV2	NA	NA	TGTGCCAGCAGCCCGGGAGGGGACACTGAAGCTTTCTTT	CASSPGGDTEAFF
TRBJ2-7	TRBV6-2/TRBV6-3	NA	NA	TGTGCCAGCAGTTACGGAAGGGGAGAGCAGTACTTC	CASSYGRGEQYF
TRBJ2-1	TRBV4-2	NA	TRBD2	TGTGCCAGCAGCCAAGGGGAGGGGAGCGATGAGCAGTTCTTC	CASSQGEGSDEQFF
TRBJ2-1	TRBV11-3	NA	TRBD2	TGTGCCAGCAGCTTCGATACTAGCGGGGACTTGAATGAGCAGTTCTTC	CASSFDTSGDLNEQFF
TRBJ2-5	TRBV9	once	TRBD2	TGTGCCAGCAGCGTAGACACTAGCGGGGGACTCCAAGAGACCCAGTACTTC	CASSVDTSGGLQETQYF
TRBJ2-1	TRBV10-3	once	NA	TGTGCCATCAGTGAAAAAGGGGATAATGAGCAGTTCTTC	CAISEKGDNEQFF
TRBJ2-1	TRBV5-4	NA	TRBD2	TGTGCCAGCAGCTTGGTAGCGGGAGGGCTAAGCAATGAGCAGTTCTTC	CASSLVAGGLSNEQFF
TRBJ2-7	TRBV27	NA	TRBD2	TGTGCCAGCAAGGTCGGGACTATGTCCTACGAGCAGTACTTC	CASKVGTMSYEQYF